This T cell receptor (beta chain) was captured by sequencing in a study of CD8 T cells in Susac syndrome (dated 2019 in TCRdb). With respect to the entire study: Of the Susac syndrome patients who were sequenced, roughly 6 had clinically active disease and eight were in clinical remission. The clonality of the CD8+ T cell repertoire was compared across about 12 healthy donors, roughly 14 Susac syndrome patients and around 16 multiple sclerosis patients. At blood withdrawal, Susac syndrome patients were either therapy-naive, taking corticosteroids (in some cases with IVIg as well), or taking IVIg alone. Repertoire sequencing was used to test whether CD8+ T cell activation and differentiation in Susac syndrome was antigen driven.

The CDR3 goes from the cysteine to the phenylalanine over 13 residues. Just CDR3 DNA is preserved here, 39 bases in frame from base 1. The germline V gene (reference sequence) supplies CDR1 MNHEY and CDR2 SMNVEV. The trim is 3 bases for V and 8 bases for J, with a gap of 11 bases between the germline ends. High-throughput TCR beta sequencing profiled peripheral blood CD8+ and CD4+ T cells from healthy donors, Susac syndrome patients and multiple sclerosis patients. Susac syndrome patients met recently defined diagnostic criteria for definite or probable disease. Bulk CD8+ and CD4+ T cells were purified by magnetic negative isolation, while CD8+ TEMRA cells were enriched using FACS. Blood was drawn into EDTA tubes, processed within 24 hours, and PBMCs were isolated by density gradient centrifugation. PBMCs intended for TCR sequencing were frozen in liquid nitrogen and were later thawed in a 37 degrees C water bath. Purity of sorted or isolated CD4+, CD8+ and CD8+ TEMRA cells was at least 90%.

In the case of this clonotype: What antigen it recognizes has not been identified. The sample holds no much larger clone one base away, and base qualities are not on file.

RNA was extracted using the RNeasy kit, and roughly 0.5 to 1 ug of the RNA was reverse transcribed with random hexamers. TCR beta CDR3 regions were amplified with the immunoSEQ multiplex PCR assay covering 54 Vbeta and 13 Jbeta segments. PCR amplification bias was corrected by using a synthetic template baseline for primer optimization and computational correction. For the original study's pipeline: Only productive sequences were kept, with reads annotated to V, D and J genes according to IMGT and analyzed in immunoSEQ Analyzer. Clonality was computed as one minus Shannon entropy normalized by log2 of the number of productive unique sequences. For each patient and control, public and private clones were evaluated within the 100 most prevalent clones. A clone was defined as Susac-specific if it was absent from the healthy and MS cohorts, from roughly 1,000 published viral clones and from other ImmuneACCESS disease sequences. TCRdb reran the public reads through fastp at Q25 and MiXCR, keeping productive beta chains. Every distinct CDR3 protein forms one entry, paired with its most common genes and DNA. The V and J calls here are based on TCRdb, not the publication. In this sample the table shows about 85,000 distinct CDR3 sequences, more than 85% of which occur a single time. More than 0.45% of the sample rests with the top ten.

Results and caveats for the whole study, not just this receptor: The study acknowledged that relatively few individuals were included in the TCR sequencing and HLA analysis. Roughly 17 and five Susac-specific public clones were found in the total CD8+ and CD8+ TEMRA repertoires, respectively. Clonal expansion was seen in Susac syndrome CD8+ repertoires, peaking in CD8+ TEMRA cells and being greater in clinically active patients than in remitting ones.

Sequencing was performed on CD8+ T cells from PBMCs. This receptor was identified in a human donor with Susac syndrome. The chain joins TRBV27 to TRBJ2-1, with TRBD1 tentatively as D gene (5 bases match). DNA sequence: TGTGCCAGCAGTTTTTCAGGGCCCGATGAGCAGTTCTTC. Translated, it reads CASSFSGPDEQFF.